The sequence of this TCR beta chain was determined in a study of T-cell reconstitution after alpha-beta-depleted transplantation in children. From germline, CDR1 is SGHKS and CDR2 YYEKEE (reference sequence). V gave up 4 bases and J gave up 0 bases, with 12 bases separating them. CDR3 length equals 15 residues. Unique molecular identifiers were incorporated during preparation of the TCRbeta library. TCRdb reanalysed the PCR reads using MiXCR and keeps one entry per CDR3 protein. The sample carries some 200,000 distinct CDR3 sequences, approximately 9.7% recorded once. This sequence was found in a human donor who donated a stem cell graft to a child with SCID. Source: PBMCs from the stem cell graft donor, taken from the stem cell graft. J is TRBJ2-3 and V is TRBV5-5; perhaps TRBD2 as D (6 bases). The CDR3 nucleotides read TGTGCCAGCAGCCGAGGGGACTCGAGCACAGATACGCAGTATTTT. Translation: CASSRGDSSTDTQYF.